The T cell receptor beta chain under discussion was sequenced for a study of type 1 regulatory T cells. Across the study: T-allo10 is a Tr1-enriched, alloantigen-specific CD4 T cell product made in vitro. Study-level results: Compared with non-Tr1 cells, Tr1 cells showed a narrower TCR repertoire.

The junction had 6 bases not matched to a gene; V was cut back by 4 bases and J by 0 bases. The CDR3 loop spans 15 amino acids. Germline assignment: CDR1 SGDLS and CDR2 YYNGEE. On this clonotype: Its specificity is not known.

TCRdb fed the reads into MiXCR, producing one record per CDR3 protein. The sample includes roughly 65,000 distinct CDR3 sequences, 45% to 50% of them seen just once. Material: cultured non-Tr1 T cells, either the whole culture or a sorted T cell fraction (not recorded which). The TCR comes from a human donor in good health. The J gene is TRBJ2-7, the V gene TRBV9; 8 positions match TRBD2. The CDR3 sequence: CASSRGGLSSYEQYF. In nucleotides, the CDR3 is TGTGCCAGCAGCCGGGGGGGACTAAGCTCCTACGAGCAGTACTTC.